This is a list of T cell receptor beta chains from one sample in a study of T cell responses to AZD1222 COVID-19 vaccine. Method: immunoSEQ multiplex PCR; TCRdb's copy keeps in-frame clones and lacks some. The sample has around 79,000 clones, nearly 90% seen once; the top ten hold about 1.6%. Here the sequenced sample was peripheral blood, taken on day 0 of AZD1222 vaccination. These receptors all stem from an adult in good health. Both conserved end residues are part of each CDR3.

CDR3: CASSEAVGEAEAFF; V: TRBV6-1; J: TRBJ1-1
CDR3: CASKPDIGSYNEQFF; V: TRBV19; J: TRBJ2-1
CDR3: CASRVGSGYNEQFF; V: TRBV7-3; J: TRBJ2-1
CDR3: CASNPGLSQPQHF; V: TRBV19; J: TRBJ1-5
CDR3: CASSIVGSGNTGELFF; V: TRBV19; J: TRBJ2-2
CDR3: CASRNQGGLFLNTEAFF; V: TRBV2; J: TRBJ1-1
CDR3: CAWQTGNDNQPQHF; V: TRBV30; J: TRBJ1-5
CDR3: CASSGGASNQPQHF; V: TRBV2; J: TRBJ1-5
CDR3: CASSRSYEQYF; V: TRBV14; J: TRBJ2-7
CDR3: CASSWGTGVMNTEAFF; V: TRBV5-1; J: TRBJ1-1
CDR3: CASSWERWREPDTQYF; V: TRBV7-3; J: TRBJ2-3
CDR3: CASSFQGGGQPQHF; V: TRBV27; J: TRBJ1-5
CDR3: CASTTGVMNTEAFF; V: TRBV19; J: TRBJ1-1
CDR3: CASSPSGNTIYF; V: TRBV12-3/TRBV12-4; J: TRBJ1-3
CDR3: CAIKGPQGSEQYF; V: TRBV10-3; J: TRBJ2-7